This T cell receptor beta chain was sequenced in a study of T cell clonotyping in hematopoietic cell transplantation. This clone was recorded once. V lost 2 bases, J lost 0 bases, and 8 bases lay in between. The length of the CDR3 is 14 residues. Germline assignment: CDR1 GTSNPN and CDR2 SVGIG (reference sequence). TCRdb's table, derived via immunoSEQ multiplex PCR, lists solely in-frame clones and lacks some. The table lists thousands of clones, about 89% of them singletons. The sample consisted of peripheral blood mononuclear cells, taken at the time of graft-versus-host disease after allogeneic stem cell transplant. The V call is TRBV30, the J call TRBJ1-3, with D unresolved. The sequence came from a male patient aged 55 to 70 who had an allogeneic stem cell transplant from a related donor, so the T cells may come from the graft donor. Some clones in this sample may be carry-over from other donors' samples. CDR3 in DNA: TGTGCCTGGAGTTCCGGGAGCTCTGGAAACACCATATATTTT. Translated, it gives CAWSSGSSGNTIYF.